Below are 16 T cell receptor beta chains sequenced from a single sample in a study of blood T cell repertoires in COVID-19. The data were produced by immunoSEQ multiplex PCR, yet TCRdb's version contains in-frame clones alone and is incomplete. The data contain some 320,000 clones, more than 90% of them singletons. Source material: PBMCs or T cells enriched from blood (not recorded which). Receptor source: a man aged 55 to 69 who had recovered from COVID-19.

There are a few counts of this clone. The chain couples TRBV27 to TRBJ2-1; TRBD2 aligns across 14 bases. Germline V gene data show CDR1 as MNHEY and CDR2 as SMNVEV (reference sequence). This CDR3 comprises 14 residues. Trimming took 10 bases from V and 7 from J; bases not matched to a gene: 6. The CDR3 here is CATRLAGGPNEQFF. In nucleotides, the CDR3 is TGTGCCACCCGACTAGCGGGAGGGCCAAATGAGCAGTTCTTC.

The chain combines TRBV11-1 with TRBJ2-3; TRBD1 matches at 12 bases. Germline assignment: CDR1 SGHAT and CDR2 FQDESV (reference sequence). The CDR3 covers 16 residues. Unmatched junction bases numbered 9, after V lost 4 bases and J lost 7 bases. The CDR3 sequence is CASSSAGTGGRYTQYF. DNA for the CDR3: TGTGCCAGCAGCTCAGCCGGGACAGGGGGCCGGTATACGCAGTATTTT.

The count of this clone is one. The chain employs TRBV19 and TRBJ2-1, with a tentative D call TRBD1 (5 bases). Trimming left V 10 bases short and J 4 bases short, with 20 bases between. Germline values: CDR1 LNHDA, CDR2 SQIVND (reference sequence). The CDR3 loop spans 15 amino acids. CDR3 residues: CATPRAGKDYNEQFF. CDR3 coding DNA: TGTGCCACTCCAAGGGCAGGGAAGGATTACAATGAGCAGTTCTTC.

Concerning this clone: This same CDR3 is encoded by further DNA sequences in the sample. The chain uses TRBV7-2 and TRBJ1-1; D gene uncertain. The germline gives CDR1 SGHTA, CDR2 FQGNSA. V lost 2 bases, J lost 3 bases, and 7 bases lay in between. The CDR3 runs to 13 residues. CDR3 nucleotide sequence: TGTGCCAGCAGCTTATTTCCTGACACTGAAGCTTTCTTT. The encoded protein is CASSLFPDTEAFF.

This chain connects TRBV4-1 to TRBJ1-4, with D unclear. The V gene lost 8 bases and the J gene lost 7 bases, with 14 bases spanning the gap. Per the germline V gene, CDR1 is MGHRA and CDR2 is YSYEKL. The CDR3 length is 13 residues. DNA of the CDR3: TGCGCCAGCTCCTGGACTTTTGGTGAAAAACTGTTTTTT. Its translation: CASSWTFGEKLFF.

The chain couples TRBV30 to TRBJ1-1; the D gene is possibly TRBD1 (6 bases). V lost 2 bases and J 1 base, leaving 17 bases between the germline ends. Germline loops: CDR1 GTSNPN, CDR2 SVGIG (reference sequence). The CDR3 consists of 16 residues. The CDR3 spells CAWSPFQGITNTEAFF. In DNA, the CDR3 is TGTGCCTGGAGTCCCTTCCAGGGGATTACGAACACTGAAGCTTTCTTT.

V gene TRBV6-5 combines with J gene TRBJ2-5; 12 bases match TRBD2. Germline-derived CDR1 and CDR2 are MNHEY and SVGAGI. After removal of 4 bases from V and 4 bases from J, the junction contained 4 bases not matched to a gene. The CDR3 consists of 15 residues. The CDR3 DNA reads TGTGCCAGCAGTTGGAAACTAGCGGGAGGAGAGACCCAGTACTTC. Its translation: CASSWKLAGGETQYF.

This chain joins TRBV5-1 and TRBJ1-2, with a possible D match to TRBD1 (5 bases). The V gene's germline CDR1 is SGHRS and CDR2 YFSETQ. The CDR3 consists of 15 residues. V lost 2 bases and J 4 bases, leaving 15 bases between the germline ends. CDR3 in amino acids: CASSLDGGAGYGYTF. CDR3 nucleotides: TGCGCCAGCAGCTTAGATGGAGGGGCAGGCTATGGCTACACCTTC.

This clone was recorded once. The germline gene is not matched at one end of the junction; a read error may be the cause. The rearrangement joins TRBV5-1 to TRBJ2-3; D may be TRBD2 (5 bases). The CDR3 is 21 residues long. Germline CDR1 is SGHRS and CDR2 is YFSETQ. CDR3 loop: CAISEGPARTDGPSKRLTQYF. The CDR3 nucleotides read TGCGCCATCAGCGAGGGCCCCGCTAGAACTGACGGGCCTTCGAAGAGGCTTACGCAGTATTTT.

The rearrangement links TRBV5-6 to TRBJ2-1; 15 bases are shared with TRBD2. Trimming at V came to 3 bases and at J to 3 bases, leaving 7 bases not matched to a gene. In germline, CDR1 is SGHDT, CDR2 YYEEEE. The CDR3 loop spans 18 amino acids. CDR3 DNA sequence: TGTGCCAGCAGCTCGGGACTAGCGGGGGGAGGAGTCTACAATGAGCAGTTCTTC. Translating it yields CASSSGLAGGGVYNEQFF.

V usage is TRBV27 and J usage is TRBJ2-2; 9 nucleotides agree with TRBD1. V trimming: 6 bases; J trimming: 4 bases; junction bases outside the gene matches: 12. Germline loops: CDR1 MNHEY, CDR2 SMNVEV (reference sequence). This CDR3 region has 17 residues. The CDR3 reads CASSYIRGTGLTGELFF. The CDR3 region has the DNA TGTGCCAGCAGCTATATCCGGGGGACAGGGCTCACCGGGGAGCTGTTTTTT.

J is TRBJ1-2 and V is TRBV2; 9 nucleotides align to TRBD1. CDR1 is SNHLY, CDR2 FYNNEI, per germline. Germline trimming cut 3 bases from V and 4 bases from J; bases unmatched to any gene: 3. The CDR3 is 14 residues long. CDR3 loop: CASSDPGQGYGYTF. The CDR3 DNA is TGTGCCAGCAGTGACCCGGGACAGGGCTATGGCTACACCTTC. The variable domain in full, with the rest retrieved from reference TRBV2 and TRBJ1-2, is EPEVTQTPSHQVTQMGQEVILRCVPISNHLYFYWYRQILGQKVEFLVSFYNNEISEKSEIFDDQFSVERPDGSNFTLKIRSTKLEDSAMYFCASSDPGQGYGYTFGSGTRLTVV.

The chain links TRBV6-1 to TRBJ1-2; perhaps TRBD1 as D (5 bases). The CDR3 is 15 amino acids. The V and J ends lost 3 bases and 6 bases respectively, with 17 bases between them. Per germline, CDR1 MNHNS and CDR2 SASEGT. The CDR3 spells CASSELFGGTDGYTF. The CDR3 DNA is TGTGCCAGCAGTGAGTTATTCGGGGGAACGGATGGCTACACCTTC.

This clone was found once. V usage is TRBV5-1 and J usage is TRBJ1-1, with D unresolved. V gave up 2 bases and J gave up 0 bases, with 11 bases separating them. This CDR3 is 15 amino acids long. From germline, CDR1 is SGHRS and CDR2 YFSETQ. The CDR3 DNA is TGCGCCAGCAGCTTAACCGTGGCGGTGAACACTGAAGCTTTCTTT. Its protein is CASSLTVAVNTEAFF.

V and J are TRBV29-1 and TRBJ1-2; TRBD1 might be the D (5 bases). The germline V gene encodes CDR1 SQVTM and CDR2 ANQGSEA. Trimming shortened V by 6 bases and J by 8 bases, and 13 bases separated the two germline ends. The CDR3 is 11 amino acids. CDR3 nucleotide sequence: TGCAGCGTAGTCGGGGGAGGCGGCTACACCTTC. As protein: CSVVGGGGYTF.

This chain uses TRBV27 with TRBJ2-7; D possibly corresponds to TRBD2 (6 bases). There are 12 residues in the CDR3. Per the germline V gene, CDR1 is MNHEY and CDR2 is SMNVEV (reference sequence). The ends were cut back, 10 bases at V and 0 bases at J, with 10 bases in the middle. CDR3 sequence reads: CATGVDSYEQYF. CDR3 DNA: TGTGCCACGGGGGTCGACTCCTACGAGCAGTACTTC.